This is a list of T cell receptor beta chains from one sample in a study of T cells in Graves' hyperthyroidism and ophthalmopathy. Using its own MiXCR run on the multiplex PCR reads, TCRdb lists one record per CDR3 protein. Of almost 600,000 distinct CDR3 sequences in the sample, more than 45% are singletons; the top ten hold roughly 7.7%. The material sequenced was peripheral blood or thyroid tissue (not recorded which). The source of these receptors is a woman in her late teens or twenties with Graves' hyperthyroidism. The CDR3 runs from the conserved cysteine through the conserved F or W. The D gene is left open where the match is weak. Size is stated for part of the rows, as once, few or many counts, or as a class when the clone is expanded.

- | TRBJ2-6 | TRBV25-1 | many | TGTGCCAGCAGTTCTTGGAGGGAGGGGGCGTCTGGGGCCAACGTCCTGACTTTC | CASSSWREGASGANVLTF
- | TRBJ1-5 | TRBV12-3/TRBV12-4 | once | TGTGCCAGCACTTTGGGGGGGCTTGGTCAGCCCCAGCATTTT | CASTLGGLGQPQHF
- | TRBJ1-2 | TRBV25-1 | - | TGTGCCAGCGCCCAACGCGGGGATGGCTACACCTTC | CASAQRGDGYTF
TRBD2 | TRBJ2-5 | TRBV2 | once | TGTGCCAGCAGTTACGCGGCTAGCGGGAGGCCAGCGGCCCAGTACTTC | CASSYAASGRPAAQYF
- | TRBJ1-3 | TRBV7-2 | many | TGTGCCAGCAGGGGATGGACGACGGCCGGTGGAAACACCATATATTTT | CASRGWTTAGGNTIYF
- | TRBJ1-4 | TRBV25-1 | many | TGTGCCAGCAGTTTTGCAACTAATGAAAAACTGTTTTTT | CASSFATNEKLFF
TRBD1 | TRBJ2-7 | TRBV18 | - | TGTGCCAGCTCACCAGGGACAGCTTACTACGAGCAGTACTTC | CASSPGTAYYEQYF
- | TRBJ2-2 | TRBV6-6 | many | TGTGCCAGCAGTTGGGGGGACACCGGGGAGCTGTTTTTT | CASSWGDTGELFF
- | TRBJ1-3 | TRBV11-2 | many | TGTGCCAGCAGGAATATCAGGGTATCTGGAAACACCATATATTTT | CASRNIRVSGNTIYF
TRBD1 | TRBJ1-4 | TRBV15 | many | TGTGCCACCAGCAGAGGCGGGACAGGGGGCGGTGAAAAACTGTTTTTT | CATSRGGTGGGEKLFF
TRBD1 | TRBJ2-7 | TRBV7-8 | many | TGTGCCAGCAGCTTAGCGTCGGGCAGGGGGCGCGGGGAGCAGTACTTC | CASSLASGRGRGEQYF
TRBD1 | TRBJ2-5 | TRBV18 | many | TGTGCCAGCAGTCCGGACAGGGGACAGACCCAGTACTTC | CASSPDRGQTQYF
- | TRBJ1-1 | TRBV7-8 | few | TGTGCCAGCTCACCGGACCCAGGGATTGGGAACACTGAAGCTTTCTTT | CASSPDPGIGNTEAFF
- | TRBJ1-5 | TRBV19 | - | TGTGCTAGTCGGCAGAATAGCAATCAGCCCCAGCATTTT | CASRQNSNQPQHF
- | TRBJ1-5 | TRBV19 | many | TGTGCCAGTATGGGGTGGCAGTATAATCAGCCCCAGCATTTT | CASMGWQYNQPQHF
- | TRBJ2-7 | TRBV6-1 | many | TGTGCCAGCACCCTGACATACGAGCAGTACTTC | CASTLTYEQYF
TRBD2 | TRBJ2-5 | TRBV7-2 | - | TGTGCCAGCAGCAGCGCGGGAGCCCAAGAGACCCAGTACTTC | CASSSAGAQETQYF
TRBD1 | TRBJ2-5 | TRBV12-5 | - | TGTGCTAGTGGTTTGGTACTTCCAGGGGGCTTTGGGGAGACCCAGTACTTC | CASGLVLPGGFGETQYF
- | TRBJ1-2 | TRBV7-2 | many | TGTGCCAGCAGCTTACTACAGGGAAGTGGCTACACCTTC | CASSLLQGSGYTF
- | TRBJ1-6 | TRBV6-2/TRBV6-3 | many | TGTGCCAGCAGTTATGGTCCTATTTCACCCCTCCACTTT | CASSYGPISPLHF
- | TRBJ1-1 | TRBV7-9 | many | TGTGCCAGCAGCTTAAGGGAAGCTTTCTTT | CASSLREAFF
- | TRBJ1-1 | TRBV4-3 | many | TGCGCCAGCAGCCAAGCGGGGGGCAAGGCTTTCTTT | CASSQAGGKAFF
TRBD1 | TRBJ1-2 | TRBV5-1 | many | TGCGCCAGCAGCTTGGCCTACGGACAGGGGGCGACCGGCTACACCTTC | CASSLAYGQGATGYTF
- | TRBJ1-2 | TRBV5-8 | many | TGTGCCAGCAGCGCGACTGAAGAACCCTACTATGGCTACACCTTC | CASSATEEPYYGYTF
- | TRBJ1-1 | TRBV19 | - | TGTGCCAGTAGTGTTCGACAGGTGTACACTGAAGCTTTCTTT | CASSVRQVYTEAFF
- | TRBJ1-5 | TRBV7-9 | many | TGTGCCAGCAGCACAGACCTAGAGGTAGGGGTTAGCAATCAGCCCCAGCATTTT | CASSTDLEVGVSNQPQHF
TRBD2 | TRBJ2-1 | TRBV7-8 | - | TGTGCCAGCAGCAAGGTGGCTAGCGGGAGTTTATACAATGAGCAGTTCTTC | CASSKVASGSLYNEQFF
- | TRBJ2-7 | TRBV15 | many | TGTGCCACCAGTGAGGGACGTGGCTACGAGCAGTACTTC | CATSEGRGYEQYF
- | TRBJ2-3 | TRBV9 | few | TGTGCCAGCAGCCCGGGAACGACAGCAGATACGCAGTATTTT | CASSPGTTADTQYF
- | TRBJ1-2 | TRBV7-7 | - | TGTGCTAGCAGCTTAGCGGCAGCCCAGGGCTACACCTTC | CASSLAAAQGYTF
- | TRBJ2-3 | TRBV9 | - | TGTGCCAGCAGCACTGGGACAGATACGCAGTATTTT | CASSTGTDTQYF
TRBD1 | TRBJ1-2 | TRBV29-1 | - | TGCAGCGTTGACTCGTGGGACAGTGGCTACACCTTC | CSVDSWDSGYTF
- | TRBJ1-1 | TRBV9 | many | TGTGCCAGCAGCGCCATGTTGGCAGGGGAAGCTTTCTTT | CASSAMLAGEAFF
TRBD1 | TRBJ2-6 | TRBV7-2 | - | TGTGCCAGCATCCAGACCCCAGGGGGTTTCACCGGCGGGGCCAACGTCCTGACTTTC | CASIQTPGGFTGGANVLTF
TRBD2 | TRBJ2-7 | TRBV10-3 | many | TGTGCCATCAGAACTACCGGGACTAGCGTGTACGAGCAGTACTTC | CAIRTTGTSVYEQYF
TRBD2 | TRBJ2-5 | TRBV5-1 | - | TGCGCCAGCAGCCCCTGGCTAGCGGGAGGACAAGAGACCCAGTACTTC | CASSPWLAGGQETQYF
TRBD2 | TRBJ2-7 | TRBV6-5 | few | TGTGCCAGCAGTTACTCGATGGGAGGGTCCTACGAGCAGTACTTC | CASSYSMGGSYEQYF
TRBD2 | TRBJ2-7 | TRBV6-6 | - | TGTGCCAGCAGTACCGCGGGACTAGACGAGCAGTACTTC | CASSTAGLDEQYF
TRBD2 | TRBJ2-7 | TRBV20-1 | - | TGCAGTGCAACGACGACTAGCGGGATGAGGAATGAGCAGTACTTC | CSATTTSGMRNEQYF
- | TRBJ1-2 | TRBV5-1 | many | TGCGCCAGCAGCTTGGAAAAATCTGGCCAGGGAAGAGGTGGCTACACCTTC | CASSLEKSGQGRGGYTF
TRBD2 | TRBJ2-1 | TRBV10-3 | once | TGTGCCATCAGTGTTTTCTCTAGCGGGGCGACCTACAATGAGCAGTTCTTC | CAISVFSSGATYNEQFF
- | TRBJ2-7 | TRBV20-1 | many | TGCAGTGCTAGAGATCTTCTCCGGCAGGCCGCAGACTACGAGCAGTACTTC | CSARDLLRQAADYEQYF
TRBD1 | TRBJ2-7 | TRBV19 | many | TGTGCCACCCAAGAGACAGGGTCCTACGAGCAGTACTTC | CATQETGSYEQYF
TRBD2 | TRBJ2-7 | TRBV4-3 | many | TGCGCCAGCAGCCAAGATCACCTAGCGGGGTACTACGAGCAGTACTTC | CASSQDHLAGYYEQYF
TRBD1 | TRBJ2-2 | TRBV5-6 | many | TGTGCCAGCAGCTTCGCACAGGGGGCAAACACCGGGGAGCTGTTTTTT | CASSFAQGANTGELFF
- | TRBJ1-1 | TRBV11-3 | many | TGTGCCAGCAGCTTATTCCCCGTAGTCTCGGGAACGGAAGCTTTCTTT | CASSLFPVVSGTEAFF
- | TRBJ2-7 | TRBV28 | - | TGTGCCAGCTATTCCTCCTACGAGCAGTACTTC | CASYSSYEQYF
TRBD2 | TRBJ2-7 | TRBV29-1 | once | TGCAGCCGGACTAGGAACTACGAGCAGTACTTC | CSRTRNYEQYF